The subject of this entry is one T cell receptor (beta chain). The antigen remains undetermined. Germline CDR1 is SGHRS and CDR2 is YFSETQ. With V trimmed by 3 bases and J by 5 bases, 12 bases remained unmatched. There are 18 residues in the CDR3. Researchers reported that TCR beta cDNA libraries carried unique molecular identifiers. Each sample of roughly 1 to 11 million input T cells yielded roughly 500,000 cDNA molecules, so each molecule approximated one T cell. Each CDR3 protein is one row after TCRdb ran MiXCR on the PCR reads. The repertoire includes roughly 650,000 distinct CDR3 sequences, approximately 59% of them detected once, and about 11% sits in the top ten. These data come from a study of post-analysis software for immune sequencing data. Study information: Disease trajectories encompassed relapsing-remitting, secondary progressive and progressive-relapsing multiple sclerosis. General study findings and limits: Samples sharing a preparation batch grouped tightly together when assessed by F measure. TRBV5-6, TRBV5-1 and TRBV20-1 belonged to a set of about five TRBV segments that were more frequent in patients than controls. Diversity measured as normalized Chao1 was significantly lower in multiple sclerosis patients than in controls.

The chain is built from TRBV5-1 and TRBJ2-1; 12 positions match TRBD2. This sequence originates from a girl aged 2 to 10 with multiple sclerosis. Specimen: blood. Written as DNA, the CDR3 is TGCGCCAGCAGCTCGTTCTCTAGCGGGAGGGCCACCAACAATGAGCAGTTCTTC. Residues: CASSSFSSGRATNNEQFF.